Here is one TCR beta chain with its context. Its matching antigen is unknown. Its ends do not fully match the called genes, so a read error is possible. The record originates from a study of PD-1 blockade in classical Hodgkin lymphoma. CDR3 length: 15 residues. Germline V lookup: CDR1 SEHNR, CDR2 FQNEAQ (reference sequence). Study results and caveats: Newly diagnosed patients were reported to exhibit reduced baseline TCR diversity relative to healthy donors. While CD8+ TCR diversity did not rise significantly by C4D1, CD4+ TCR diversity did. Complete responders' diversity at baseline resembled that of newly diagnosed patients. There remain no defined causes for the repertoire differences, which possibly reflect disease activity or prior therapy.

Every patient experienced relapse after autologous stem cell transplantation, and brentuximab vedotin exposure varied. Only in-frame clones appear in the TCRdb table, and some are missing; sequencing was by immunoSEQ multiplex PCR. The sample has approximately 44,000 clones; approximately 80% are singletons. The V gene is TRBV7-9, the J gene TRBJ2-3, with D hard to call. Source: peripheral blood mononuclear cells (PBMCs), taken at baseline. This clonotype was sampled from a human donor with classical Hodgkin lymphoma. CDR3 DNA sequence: TGTACCAGCAGCTACCAGACGGGTGGCGCAGATACGCAGTATTTT. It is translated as CTSSYQTGGADTQYF.